This TCR beta chain came from a study of T cells of healthy individuals. TCRdb passed the 5' RACE reads through MiXCR, listing each CDR3 protein once. The sample has approximately 100,000 distinct CDR3 sequences, 17% seen once. The V end lost 5 bases, the J end lost 4 bases, and 2 bases lay between the germline ends. CDR1 is SEHNR, CDR2 FQNEAQ, per germline (reference sequence). The CDR3 totals 10 residues. This clonotype was counted between two and nine times. The chain is built from TRBV7-9 and TRBJ2-5; D ambiguous. This TCR derives from a human donor in good health. Here the CDR3 reads CASSRETQYF. The CDR3 DNA sequence: TGTGCCAGCAGCAGAGAGACCCAGTACTTC.